This T cell receptor beta chain stems from a study of cytomegalovirus exposure and HLA in healthy donors. Overall study findings and caveats: Certain indistinguishable V segments, among them TRBV6-2 and TRBV6-3, were excluded. An assumption of roughly uniform sequencing depth across donors underlay the presence/absence analyses. As a later analysis showed, a missense DCLRE1C variant was linked to trimming of TCR beta V- and J-genes.

About this clone: The antigen is not known.

Germline CDR1 and CDR2: SGHTA and FQGNSA. Trimming cost V 1 base and J 0 bases, with 6 bases left between them. There are 15 residues in the CDR3. The PCR ran on 60 Vbeta and 13 Jbeta primers. Per the original data handling: Unique TCR beta chains numbered approximately 80 million in a later analysis, with roughly 10 million shared. Produced via immunoSEQ multiplex PCR; TCRdb's table is partial and in-frame only. V and J calls and clone size follow that table, whereas D and trimming were derived from the DNA. Counted here are more than 150,000 clones, approximately 73% occurring once; the ten biggest clones make up under 3%.

The sequenced sample was PBMCs. This rearrangement joins TRBV7-2 to TRBJ2-2; no firm D call. This receptor was taken from a woman in her 30s in good health and CMV-seropositive. The CDR3: CASSLDNSNTGELFF. As DNA, the CDR3 is TGTGCCAGCAGCTTAGACAATTCGAACACCGGGGAGCTGTTTTTT. Variable domain in full (rest from reference TRBV7-2 and TRBJ2-2): GAGVSQSPSNKVTEKGKDVELRCDPISGHTALYWYRQSLGQGLEFLIYFQGNSAPDKSGLPSDRFSAERTGGSVSTLTIQRTQQEDSAVYLCASSLDNSNTGELFFGEGSRLTVL.